The rows below give T cell receptor beta chains drawn from one sample of a study of shared clonotypes between healthy human individuals. Libraries were prepared by immunoSEQ multiplex PCR; TCRdb keeps only in-frame clonotypes and omits some of them. The sample includes some 2.1 million clones, around 95% seen only once; the top ten take 0.13%. Input material: naive CD4+ T cells sorted from blood. The receptors were gathered from a young man in good health. CDR3s include the opening cysteine and the closing phenylalanine or tryptophan. A D gene is named only where the DNA matches it firmly. Not all rows give a size; the values are once, few, many and, for expanded clones, a class.

D: TRBD1; size: -; J: TRBJ2-7; V: TRBV19; CDR3: CASSLTGGLSGEQYF; DNA: TGTGCCAGTAGCCTTACAGGGGGCCTCTCGGGAGAGCAGTACTTC
D: -; size: -; J: TRBJ2-5; V: TRBV5-6; CDR3: CASSLSRGLKEVQETQYF; DNA: TGTGCCAGCAGCCTCTCGAGGGGCCTTAAGGAGGTCCAAGAGACCCAGTACTTC
D: -; size: -; J: TRBJ1-2; V: TRBV5-4; CDR3: CASSLPGDYGYTF; DNA: TGTGCCAGCAGCTTACCAGGAGACTATGGCTACACCTTC
D: -; size: -; J: TRBJ2-7; V: TRBV5-1; CDR3: CASSGTSSMVYEQYF; DNA: TGCGCCAGCAGCGGAACCAGTTCGATGGTTTACGAGCAGTACTTC
D: -; size: -; J: TRBJ1-3; V: TRBV9; CDR3: CASSPTGNTIYF; DNA: TGTGCCAGCAGCCCCACTGGAAACACCATATATTTT
D: TRBD2; size: -; J: TRBJ2-1; V: TRBV10-1; CDR3: CASSASQTSIDEQFF; DNA: TGCGCCAGCAGTGCCTCTCAGACTAGCATCGATGAGCAGTTCTTC
D: TRBD1; size: -; J: TRBJ2-5; V: TRBV5-4; CDR3: CASSGDRYTRETQYF; DNA: TGTGCCAGCAGCGGGGACAGGTACACGAGGGAGACCCAGTACTTC
D: -; size: -; J: TRBJ2-2; V: TRBV5-4; CDR3: CASSLAGLGELFF; DNA: TGTGCCAGCAGCTTGGCAGGGTTGGGGGAGCTGTTTTTT
D: TRBD2; size: once; J: TRBJ2-3; V: TRBV27; CDR3: CASSLWASGPTDTQYF; DNA: TGTGCCAGCAGTTTGTGGGCTAGCGGACCCACAGATACGCAGTATTTT
D: -; size: -; J: TRBJ2-5; V: TRBV5-1; CDR3: CASRPVSRETQYF; DNA: TGCGCCAGCAGACCAGTGTCGCGAGAGACCCAGTACTTC
D: TRBD1; size: -; J: TRBJ1-1; V: TRBV19; CDR3: CASSPRGGIGQGGTEAFF; DNA: TGTGCCAGTAGTCCGAGGGGGGGAATCGGACAGGGTGGCACTGAAGCTTTCTTT
D: -; size: -; J: TRBJ1-2; V: TRBV5-1; CDR3: CASSLAIEYGYTF; DNA: TGCGCCAGCAGCTTGGCCATCGAGTATGGCTACACCTTC
D: -; size: -; J: TRBJ2-3; V: TRBV20-1; CDR3: CSARSTDTQYF; DNA: TGCAGTGCTAGAAGCACAGATACGCAGTATTTT
D: TRBD1; size: -; J: TRBJ1-5; V: TRBV27; CDR3: CASSPYRDRVVQPQHF; DNA: TGTGCCAGCAGTCCGTACCGGGACAGGGTGGTTCAGCCCCAGCATTTT
D: TRBD1; size: -; J: TRBJ2-5; V: TRBV18; CDR3: CASSPRPGQQETQYF; DNA: TGTGCCAGCTCACCGCGTCCGGGACAGCAAGAGACCCAGTACTTC
D: TRBD2; size: -; J: TRBJ2-7; V: TRBV30; CDR3: CAWSVNGRKSYEQYF; DNA: TGTGCCTGGAGTGTAAACGGGAGGAAGTCCTACGAGCAGTACTTC
D: -; size: -; J: TRBJ1-1; V: TRBV25-1; CDR3: CASSEFGRLPAFF; DNA: TGTGCCAGCAGTGAATTCGGAAGGCTCCCGGCTTTCTTT
D: TRBD1; size: -; J: TRBJ1-2; V: TRBV7-6; CDR3: CASSPGGSVYGYTF; DNA: TGTGCCAGCAGCCCAGGGGGCTCTGTCTATGGCTACACCTTC
D: -; size: -; J: TRBJ1-2; V: TRBV18; CDR3: CASSPPGVQYGYTF; DNA: TGTGCCAGCTCACCTCCAGGAGTTCAGTACGGCTACACCTTC
D: -; size: -; J: TRBJ2-7; V: TRBV5-5; CDR3: CASSLARFHYEQYF; DNA: TGTGCCAGCAGCTTGGCCCGGTTCCATTACGAGCAGTACTTC
D: -; size: -; J: TRBJ2-7; V: TRBV6-5; CDR3: CASRYRGGSYEQYF; DNA: TGTGCCAGCAGATACAGGGGAGGATCCTACGAGCAGTACTTC
D: -; size: -; J: TRBJ2-7; V: TRBV7-9; CDR3: CASSLGQEWGEQYF; DNA: TGTGCCAGCAGCTTAGGGCAGGAGTGGGGCGAGCAGTACTTC
D: -; size: -; J: TRBJ1-5; V: TRBV15; CDR3: CATSAGGRNQPQHF; DNA: TGTGCCACCAGTGCAGGAGGGCGCAATCAGCCCCAGCATTTT
D: -; size: -; J: TRBJ1-5; V: TRBV27; CDR3: CASSFQGFGNQPQHF; DNA: TGTGCCAGCAGTTTTCAGGGGTTTGGCAATCAGCCCCAGCATTTT
D: -; size: -; J: TRBJ1-4; V: TRBV20-1; CDR3: CSARGNEKLFF; DNA: TGCAGTGCTAGGGGGAATGAAAAACTGTTTTTT
D: -; size: once; J: TRBJ1-4; V: TRBV10-3; CDR3: CAISGGANTLTNEKLFF; DNA: TGTGCCATCAGTGGGGGAGCAAACACCCTAACTAATGAAAAACTGTTTTTT
D: TRBD2; size: -; J: TRBJ2-1; V: TRBV19; CDR3: CASSRLAGWNEQFF; DNA: TGTGCCAGTAGCAGACTAGCGGGTTGGAATGAGCAGTTCTTC
D: -; size: -; J: TRBJ1-6; V: TRBV1; CDR3: CTSSQADSPVSPLHF; DNA: TGCACCAGCAGCCAAGCGGACTCCCCTGTGTCACCCCTCCACTTT
D: -; size: -; J: TRBJ1-2; V: TRBV30; CDR3: CAWSALEGYTF; DNA: TGTGCCTGGTCGGCCCTGGAGGGCTACACCTTC
D: -; size: -; J: TRBJ2-2; V: TRBV10-1; CDR3: CASSNRGRGTGELFF; DNA: TGCGCCAGCAGTAACCGGGGGCGCGGAACCGGGGAGCTGTTTTTT
D: -; size: -; J: TRBJ2-6; V: TRBV5-4; CDR3: CASSAAGSGANVLTF; DNA: TGTGCCAGCAGCGCAGCGGGTTCTGGGGCCAACGTCCTGACTTTC
D: -; size: -; J: TRBJ1-4; V: TRBV6-1; CDR3: CASRHRESNEKLFF; DNA: TGTGCCAGCCGCCACCGGGAATCTAATGAAAAACTGTTTTTT
D: -; size: -; J: TRBJ1-1; V: TRBV5-1; CDR3: CASSLEGFNTEAFF; DNA: TGCGCCAGCAGCTTGGAAGGGTTTAACACTGAAGCTTTCTTT
D: TRBD2; size: -; J: TRBJ2-3; V: TRBV2; CDR3: CASRLAGVSDTQYF; DNA: TGTGCCAGCAGACTAGCGGGAGTATCGGATACGCAGTATTTT
D: -; size: -; J: TRBJ2-4; V: TRBV5-1; CDR3: CASSLAKVARENIQYF; DNA: TGCGCCAGCAGCTTGGCCAAGGTAGCCAGAGAAAACATTCAGTACTTC
D: -; size: -; J: TRBJ2-5; V: TRBV6-5; CDR3: CASSYSTQGGETQYF; DNA: TGTGCCAGCAGTTACTCGACACAGGGCGGAGAGACCCAGTACTTC
D: TRBD2; size: -; J: TRBJ2-3; V: TRBV11-2; CDR3: CASSLRSAGGLADTQYF; DNA: TGTGCCAGCAGCTTACGGTCGGCGGGAGGGCTGGCAGATACGCAGTATTTT
D: -; size: -; J: TRBJ1-1; V: TRBV7-9; CDR3: CASRIPPGGSTEAFF; DNA: TGTGCCAGCCGAATTCCCCCGGGAGGGTCCACTGAAGCTTTCTTT
D: TRBD1; size: -; J: TRBJ1-1; V: TRBV5-1; CDR3: CASGKGQKEAEAFF; DNA: TGCGCCAGTGGGAAGGGACAGAAGGAGGCTGAAGCTTTCTTT
D: TRBD1; size: -; J: TRBJ2-7; V: TRBV11-2; CDR3: CASTQDRGLFEQYF; DNA: TGTGCCAGCACCCAGGACAGGGGGCTCTTCGAGCAGTACTTC
D: TRBD1; size: -; J: TRBJ1-6; V: TRBV5-4; CDR3: CASSLRTGQDGGSPLHF; DNA: TGTGCCAGCAGCTTGAGGACAGGGCAAGACGGGGGTTCACCCCTCCACTTT
D: TRBD2; size: -; J: TRBJ2-7; V: TRBV2; CDR3: CASTDSGLNEQYF; DNA: TGTGCCAGCACGGATAGCGGGCTTAACGAGCAGTACTTC
D: TRBD2; size: -; J: TRBJ2-7; V: TRBV19; CDR3: CASTQGPSGTYEQYF; DNA: TGTGCCAGTACCCAGGGGCCTAGCGGGACCTACGAGCAGTACTTC